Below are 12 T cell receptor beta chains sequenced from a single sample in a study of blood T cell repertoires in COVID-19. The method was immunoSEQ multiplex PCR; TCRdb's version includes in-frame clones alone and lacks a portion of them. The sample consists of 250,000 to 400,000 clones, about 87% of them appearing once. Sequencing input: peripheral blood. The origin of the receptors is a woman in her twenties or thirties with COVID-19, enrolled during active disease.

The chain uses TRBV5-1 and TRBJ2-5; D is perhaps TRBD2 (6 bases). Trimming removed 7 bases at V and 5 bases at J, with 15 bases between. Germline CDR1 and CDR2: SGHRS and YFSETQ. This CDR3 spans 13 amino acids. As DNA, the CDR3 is TGCGCCAGCGGCGGACTAAGCGGTGAGACCCAGTACTTC. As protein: CASGGLSGETQYF.

The chain's CDR3 is CASSLSGLGSTEAFF. The CDR3 coding sequence is TGCGCCAGCAGCTTGTCTGGTCTGGGGAGCACTGAAGCTTTCTTT. This chain links TRBV5-1 with TRBJ1-1; no definite D call. This CDR3 spans 15 amino acids. Germline V gene sequence: CDR1 SGHRS, CDR2 YFSETQ. The V gene lost 1 base and the J gene lost 4 bases, with 14 bases spanning the gap. Looking up the rest from reference TRBV5-1 and TRBJ1-1 gives the full variable domain: KAGVTQTPRYLIKTRGQQVTLSCSPISGHRSVSWYQQTPGQGLQFLFEYFSETQRNKGNFPGRFSGRQFSNSRSEMNVSTLELGDSALYLCASSLSGLGSTEAFFGQGTRLTVV.

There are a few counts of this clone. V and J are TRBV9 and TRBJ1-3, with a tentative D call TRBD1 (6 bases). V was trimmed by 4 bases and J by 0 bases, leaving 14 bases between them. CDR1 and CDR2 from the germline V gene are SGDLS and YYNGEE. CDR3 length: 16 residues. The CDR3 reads CASSPRTAPSGNTIYF. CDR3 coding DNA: TGTGCCAGCAGCCCACGGACAGCCCCCTCTGGAAACACCATATATTTT.

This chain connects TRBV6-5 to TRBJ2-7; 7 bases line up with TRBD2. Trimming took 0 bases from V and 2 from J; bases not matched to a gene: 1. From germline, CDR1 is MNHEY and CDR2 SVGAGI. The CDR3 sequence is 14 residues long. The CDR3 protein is CASSYSSGTYEQYV. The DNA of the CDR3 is TGTGCCAGCAGTTACTCGAGCGGGACCTACGAGCAGTACGTC.

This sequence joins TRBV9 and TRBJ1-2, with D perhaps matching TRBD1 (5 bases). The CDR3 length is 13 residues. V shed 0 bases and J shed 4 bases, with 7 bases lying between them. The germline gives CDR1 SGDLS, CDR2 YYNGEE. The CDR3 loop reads CASSVGGAYGYTF. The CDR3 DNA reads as TGTGCCAGCAGCGTAGGGGGCGCCTATGGCTACACCTTC.

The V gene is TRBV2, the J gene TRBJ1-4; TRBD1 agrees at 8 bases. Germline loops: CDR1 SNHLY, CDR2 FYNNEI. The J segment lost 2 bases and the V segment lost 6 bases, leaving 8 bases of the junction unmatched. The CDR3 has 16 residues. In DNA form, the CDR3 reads TGTGCCAGCAGCAAGGACAGGGCTGTTACTAATGAAAAACTGTTTTTT. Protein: CASSKDRAVTNEKLFF.

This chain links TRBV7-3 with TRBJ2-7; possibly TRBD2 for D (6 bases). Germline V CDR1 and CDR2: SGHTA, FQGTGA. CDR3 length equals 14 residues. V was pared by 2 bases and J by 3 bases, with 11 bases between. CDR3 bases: TGTGCCAGCAGCTTAGATGACGGGGGCTACGAGCAGTACTTC. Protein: CASSLDDGGYEQYF.

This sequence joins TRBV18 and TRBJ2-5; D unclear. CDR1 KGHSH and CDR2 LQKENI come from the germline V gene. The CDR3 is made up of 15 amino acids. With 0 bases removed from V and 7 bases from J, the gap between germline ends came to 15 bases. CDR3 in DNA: TGTGCCAGCTCACCACCTACAGTTCCCACGAGGACCCAGTACTTC. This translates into CASSPPTVPTRTQYF.

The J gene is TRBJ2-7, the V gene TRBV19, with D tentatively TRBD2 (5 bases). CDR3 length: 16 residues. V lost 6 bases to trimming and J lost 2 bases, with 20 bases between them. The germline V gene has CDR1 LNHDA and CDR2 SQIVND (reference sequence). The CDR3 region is CASRPTEITAAYEQYF. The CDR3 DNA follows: TGTGCCAGTAGACCCACGGAGATAACAGCGGCCTACGAGCAGTACTTC.

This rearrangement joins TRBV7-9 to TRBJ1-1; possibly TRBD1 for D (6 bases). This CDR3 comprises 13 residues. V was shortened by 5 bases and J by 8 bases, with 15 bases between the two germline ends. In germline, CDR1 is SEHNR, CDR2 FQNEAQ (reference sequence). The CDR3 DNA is TGTGCCAGCAGCCCCACTGGGGGCAGGGAAGCTTTCTTT. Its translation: CASSPTGGREAFF.

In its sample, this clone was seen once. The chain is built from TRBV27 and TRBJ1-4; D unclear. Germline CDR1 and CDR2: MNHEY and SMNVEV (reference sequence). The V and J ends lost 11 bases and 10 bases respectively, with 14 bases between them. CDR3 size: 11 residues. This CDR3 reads CAGPGGAKLFF. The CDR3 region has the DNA TGTGCCGGCCCAGGAGGCGCAAAACTGTTTTTT.

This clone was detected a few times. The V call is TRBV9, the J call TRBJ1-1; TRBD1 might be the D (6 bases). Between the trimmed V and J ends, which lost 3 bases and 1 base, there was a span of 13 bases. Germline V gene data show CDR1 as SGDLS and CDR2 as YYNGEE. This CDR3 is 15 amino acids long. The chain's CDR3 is CASSAEGDQNTEAFF. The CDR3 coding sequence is TGTGCCAGCAGCGCAGAGGGGGATCAGAACACTGAAGCTTTCTTT.